This T cell receptor (beta chain) was retrieved from a study of OX40 agonist ivuxolimab in advanced cancers. Overall study: Patients got intravenous ivuxolimab at 0.01 to 10 mg/kg every 2 weeks. Every patient in dose escalation had hepatocellular carcinoma, melanoma, renal cell or head and neck cancer. Subjects had a mean age of around 60 years, with a range of roughly 20 to 79; roughly 80% were male. Notes on the study in general: Relatively little clonal expansion, among the lowest observed, appeared in partial responders at 0.1-3.0 mg/kg.

Remarks on this clone: The target antigen is unknown.

Libraries were prepared by immunoSEQ multiplex PCR; TCRdb keeps only in-frame clonotypes and omits some of them. The data show approximately 67,000 clones, around nine tenths seen once. V lost 1 base and J lost 3; bases outside the gene matches: 13. Germline lookup yields CDR1 LNHDA and CDR2 SQIVND (reference sequence). This CDR3 is built from 18 residues. This specimen was CD4+ or CD8+ T cells sorted from blood, taken in a trial of the OX40 agonist ivuxolimab. The chain uses TRBV19 and TRBJ2-7; 9 bases fit TRBD2. The TCR sequence derives from an adult with an advanced solid tumor such as melanoma, head and neck, liver or kidney cancer. CDR3 residues: CASSIGPPASGIFYEQYF. CDR3 sequence (DNA): TGTGCCAGTAGTATAGGTCCCCCGGCTAGCGGGATATTCTACGAGCAGTACTTC.